The 10 T cell receptor beta chains listed next were all sequenced from one sample in a study of regulatory T cells in long-lasting Graves disease. To make TCR beta libraries, researchers used iRepertoire HTBI primers and Arm-PCR of CDR3 regions. TCRdb processed the multiplex PCR reads anew with MiXCR; each CDR3 protein has one entry. This repertoire shows 350,000 to 550,000 distinct CDR3 sequences, 16% found once; its top ten account for 23%. The time point denotes: newly diagnosed GD, antithyroid drugs for less than 3 months. PBMC RNA was the source of the TCR library. The same sample was also studied in work on T cells in Graves' hyperthyroidism and ophthalmopathy.

The material sequenced was peripheral blood mononuclear cells (PBMCs), taken at new diagnosis, from a patient treated with antithyroid drugs. All receptors derive from a woman aged 18-35 years with Graves disease.

This clonotype was observed many times. The V call is TRBV11-3, the J call TRBJ2-2; no reliable D call. There are 13 residues in the CDR3. Germline-derived CDR1 and CDR2 are SGHNT and YENEEA. The V and J ends lost 1 base and 4 bases respectively, with 4 bases between them. The CDR3 loop is CASSLVTTGELFF. CDR3 DNA sequence: TGTGCCAGCAGCTTAGTAACCACCGGGGAGCTGTTTTTT.

This clonotype was counted ten times or more. The chain recombines TRBV12-3 or TRBV12-4 with TRBJ2-1; the match to TRBD1 covers 7 bases. This CDR3 spans 13 amino acids. The J segment lost 8 bases and the V segment lost 6 bases, leaving 7 bases of the junction unmatched. The CDR3 bases are TGTGCCAGCAGCCCCGACAGGGTAGATGAGCAGTTCTTC. This gives the protein CASSPDRVDEQFF.

This clonotype was found a few times. The genes are TRBV28 and TRBJ2-5; unclear D gene. Deletions cut 4 bases from V and 0 bases from J, with 27 bases between. CDR3 length equals 20 residues. Germline V CDR1 and CDR2: MDHEN, SYDVKM. The CDR3, as DNA: TGTGCCAGCAGTTCCCGTCGTCCTACTCCCAAAATAGTTTACCAAGAGACCCAGTACTTC. Protein product: CASSSRRPTPKIVYQETQYF.

This clonotype was seen only a few times. The chain recombines TRBV25-1 with TRBJ2-7; 8 positions match TRBD1. V shed 6 bases, J shed 3 bases, and the junction held 4 bases outside the gene matches. Germline-derived CDR1 and CDR2 are MGHDK and SYGVNS. This CDR3 contains 13 residues. CDR3 loop: CASRQGALYEQYF. Written as DNA, the CDR3 is TGTGCCAGCAGGCAGGGGGCCCTCTACGAGCAGTACTTC.

This clonotype showed up just a few times. The CDR3 is CASSPKGQGYTF. In DNA, the CDR3 is TGTGCCAGCAGCCCGAAGGGGCAAGGCTACACCTTC. The chain combines TRBV5-4 with TRBJ1-2, with TRBD1 as a possible D gene (5 bases). Germline V gene sequence: CDR1 SGHNT, CDR2 YYREEE (reference sequence). The CDR3 extends over 12 amino acids. Trimming shortened V by 4 bases and J by 8 bases, and 12 bases separated the two germline ends.

CDR3 nucleotides: TGCAGTGCTAGAGCCGTTGGTAGCGGGAGTGGTTGGACAGATACGCAGTATTTT. Translated, it gives CSARAVGSGSGWTDTQYF. The rearrangement uses TRBV20-1 and TRBJ2-3; 9 bases line up with TRBD2. J was trimmed by 3 bases and V by 1 base; bases with no gene match: 14. Germline CDR1 is DFQATT and CDR2 is SNEGSKA (reference sequence). The CDR3 runs 18 residues.

This clonotype showed up many times. The rearrangement joins TRBV14 to TRBJ2-1; D gene ambiguous. The V gene lost 3 bases and the J gene lost 3 bases, with 9 bases spanning the gap. This CDR3 contains 14 residues. Germline-derived CDR1 and CDR2 are SGHDN and FVKESK. The DNA for the CDR3 is TGTGCCAGCAGCCATCACAGCTACTACAATGAGCAGTTCTTC. It codes for CASSHHSYYNEQFF.

This clonotype was seen many times. The chain couples TRBV6-1 to TRBJ1-1; perhaps TRBD1 as D (6 bases). Trimming removed 3 bases at V and 11 bases at J, with 10 bases between. Germline V gives CDR1 MNHNS, CDR2 SASEGT. CDR3 size: 11 residues. The CDR3 DNA sequence: TGTGCCAGCAGTGAGGTGGGGGCGGCTTTCTTT. It encodes CASSEVGAAFF.

This clonotype was counted many times. The rearrangement uses TRBV29-1 and TRBJ2-2, with D possibly TRBD2 on 6 matching bases. The CDR3 is 11 residues long. Germline assignment: CDR1 SQVTM and CDR2 ANQGSEA. Deletions cut 6 bases from V and 5 bases from J, with 7 bases between. The CDR3 here is CSVGGTGELFF. CDR3 sequence (DNA): TGCAGCGTAGGAGGGACCGGGGAGCTGTTTTTT.

J is TRBJ2-2 and V is TRBV10-2, with a possible D match to TRBD1 (5 bases). Germline assignment: CDR1 WSHSY and CDR2 SAAADI. V was cut by 0 bases and J by 6 bases, with 11 bases left in between. This CDR3 is built from 15 residues. Here the CDR3 reads CASSESYGASGELFF. The CDR3 DNA reads as TGCGCCAGCAGTGAGTCGTATGGGGCTTCCGGGGAGCTGTTTTTT.